This T cell receptor beta chain was profiled in a study of cytomegalovirus exposure and HLA in healthy donors. A note on this clone: What it recognizes is unknown.

A multiplex PCR was run with 60 Vbeta primers and 13 Jbeta primers. Libraries were prepared by immunoSEQ multiplex PCR; TCRdb keeps only in-frame clonotypes and omits some of them. This table holds more than 40,000 clones, over 75% found once. Notes on the study in general: Productive status was seen about 90% or about 30% of the time for most TCR beta V segments in an earlier analysis. In vitro assays verified that three CMV-associated chains recognized CMV antigens specifically.

With 0 bases removed from V and 4 bases from J, the gap between germline ends came to 7 bases. CDR1 is SGHRS and CDR2 is YFSETQ in the germline V gene. CDR3 length: 14 residues. The TCR was taken from a man aged 50 to 59 in good health and CMV-seronegative. The sequencing input was PBMCs. V gene TRBV5-1 combines with J gene TRBJ1-4, with D possibly TRBD1 on 6 matching bases. The CDR3 reads CASSLGQDNEKLFF. The CDR3 nucleotides are TGCGCCAGCAGCTTGGGACAGGATAATGAAAAACTGTTTTTT.